This T cell receptor (beta chain) was retrieved from a study of cytomegalovirus exposure and HLA in healthy donors (dated by TCRdb to the late 2010s). Concerning the study at large: An earlier analysis of about 560 of the donors reported over 250 Gb of sequence data and 95 million to 140 million unique TCR beta sequences obtained from some 200 million T cells. An early release that covered about 600 HLA-typed donors contained approximately 300 gigabases of sequencing data and tens of millions of unique TCR sequences. Of the roughly 400 genotyped donors, 81% fell in the genetic ancestry cluster associated with self-reported Caucasian donors. The study was designed to test whether signatures of past pathogen exposure could be identified by cataloging public T cell receptors. Using immunosequencing, the study profiled T cell repertoires from 666 subjects and related those repertoires to cytomegalovirus serostatus. Along with the approximately 650-subject first cohort, a separate validation cohort of over a hundred different subjects was used. The study combined high-throughput TCR immunosequencing, statistical association of individual TCRs with disease status, and machine learning to predict cytomegalovirus infection status. A later analysis re-examined previously published TCR beta repertoires from just over 650 donors and added high-resolution HLA genotyping to investigate patterns of TCR occurrence. Rather than drawing on any new phenotypic data, the later analysis identified candidate immune exposures from TCR beta sequences and the way those sequences occurred across donors. An earlier analysis of fewer than 700 of the donors applied high-throughput TCR beta sequencing to assess whether each TCR beta V gene segment acted as functional or pseudogenic. Donor age, sex, ethnicity and CMV serostatus were compiled alongside the repertoire data. A later genetic analysis took genome-wide SNP genotypes for 398 of the 666 donors and used that subset as a discovery cohort. All discovery cohort repertoires had been generated using a single sequencing platform. HLA typing covered class I and class II loci at four-digit resolution. Typing coverage varied by locus: about 629-630 donors for A, B, C, DRB1 and DQB1; approximately 500 for DQA1; more than 600 for DPA1; fewer than 480 for DPB1. Because of strong linkage in the cohort, a few DR-DQ haplotypes were treated as single units for association and clustering. Across 300 to 500 genotyped donors of the cohort, an average of about 240,000 unique TCR beta nucleotide sequences per donor were sequenced, and 15% to 20% of those sequences were non-productive. What the work shows at the level of the full study, not this receptor alone: The classifier was reported to diagnose cytomegalovirus status with high specificity and sensitivity in both the original and validation cohorts. In an earlier analysis of 450 to 750 of the donors, most TCR beta V segments appeared in productive rearrangements about 87% or about 30% of the time, broadly matching IMGT annotations. It was suggested by the authors that the approach could potentially be generalized to other disease states and immunological phenotypes. In a later analysis, around 17,000 TCR beta sequences were associated with specific HLA alleles at a false discovery rate of 0.05. This cohort had only TCR beta chains sequenced, and the lack of alpha or paired-chain data limited which features could be detected. A later analysis found that TCR association rates varied across HLA loci, with DRB1 alleles showing the most associated TCRs and HLA-C alleles the fewest. In vitro tests confirmed that three of the cytomegalovirus-associated TCR beta chains recognize cytomegalovirus antigens. The sequencing pipeline was judged likely to have produced a cluster of highly shared sequence variants as a technical artifact. Most CMV-associated TCR beta chains appeared to be HLA-restricted in a later analysis, and the HLA associations seemed to be driven largely by CMV exposure. Some IMGT-functional V segments, including TRBV6-2 and TRBV6-3, could not be distinguished by the 87-base-pair reads and were therefore excluded. Assigning TCR associations to individual alleles was difficult when HLA alleles, especially DR and DQ, strongly co-occurred. V-gene and J-gene trimming of TCR beta chains was associated with a missense DCLRE1C variant in a later genetic analysis, and the association was replicated in an independent cohort. In the study, 150 to 200 TCR beta chains were listed as associated with cytomegalovirus. Several of the top co-occurrence clusters appeared to be linked to parvovirus B19, influenza, CMV and Epstein-Barr virus, according to a later analysis. A later genetic analysis reported fewer N-insertions in productive TCRs among donors in an Asian-associated ancestry cluster than the approximately 700-donor mean. Because counts were too low, roughly 17 rarely observed V segments, including chromosome 9 orphons, were left out of the earlier analysis of a few hundred of the donors. CMV serostatus was the only immune exposure information available for the cohort. Across donors, most TCR sequences were observed very rarely, whereas some public TCRs were present in many individuals. Correlated functional status among segregating V segments might be attributable to linkage disequilibrium, but an unknown experimental factor could not be ruled out. Compared with equally common non-associated chains, HLA-associated TCR beta chains in a later analysis were more clonally expanded and had lower generation probabilities. Because HLA typing was unavailable for some donors at each locus, only the typed subset was used in association tests. A further reported finding was that TCR beta sequences accurately predicted the HLA-A and HLA-B alleles for most subjects in the first cohort. The presence/absence analyses assumed that sequencing depth was roughly uniform across donors, and that assumption may not be true.

From the cysteine up to the phenylalanine, the CDR3 has a length of 15 residues. Only CDR3 DNA remains: 45 bases, in frame from the first base. CDR1 and CDR2 are read off the germline V gene as SGHTA and FQGNSA. V is reduced by 3 bases and J by 3 bases, leaving a spacing of 13 bases between them. Remarks on this clone: Its cognate antigen has yet to be identified. There are no base qualities to consult, and no much larger clone falls within one base.

The library came from the immunoSEQ multiplex PCR assay. The multiplex PCR relied on a mix of 60 forward primers for TCR Vbeta segments and 13 reverse primers for TCR Jbeta segments. Amplification of the CDR3 region of rearranged TCR beta genes was performed with a multiplex PCR assay on genomic DNA. The amplified TCR beta libraries were sequenced on the Illumina HiSeq System as 87-base-pair reads. As for the authors' bioinformatics: Across the 500 to 700 repertoires, a later analysis counted tens of millions of unique TCR beta chains, roughly 11 million of which were shared by at least two donors. Raw reads were error-corrected and collapsed into unique sequences with a nearest-neighbor algorithm that merged closely related sequences to remove PCR and sequencing errors. To assign V, D and J gene segments, CDR3 sequences were aligned to IMGT reference sequences. For a sequence to be retained, at least a six-nucleotide match to both a V gene segment and a J gene segment was required. A rearrangement was called productive if the CDR3 had no stop codons and remained in frame with V and J, and every other rearrangement was called non-productive. Following IMGT convention, CDR3 was defined as the stretch from the second conserved V-encoded cysteine up to the conserved J-encoded phenylalanine. In an earlier analysis of around 540 of the donors, sequences lacking an unambiguous match to a single V gene segment were excluded. An earlier analysis of 500 to 700 of the donors classified V segments as functional when productive rearrangements were above 56.7% and as segregating when the standard deviation between donors was above 5%. A statistical classification framework was built to diagnose cytomegalovirus status from the catalog of TCR beta chain sequences. V and J gene assignment, in a later analysis, came from comparing TCR nucleotide sequences with IMGT/GENE-DB human TR gene sequences. A later analysis assigned CDR3 sequences and most-parsimonious VDJ recombination scenarios with the TCRdist pipeline. A later analysis defined each TCR beta chain by its CDR3 amino acid sequence plus V-gene family, and excluded reads lacking a unique V-gene family. A later analysis removed several hundred highly shared, low-generation-probability nucleotide sequences to deal with suspected cross-contamination and a sequencing artifact. In a later analysis, a clonal expansion index for each public chain was calculated from normalized within-repertoire ranks of inferred template counts. In a later analysis, generation probabilities were computed using a VDJ recombination model fitted to out-of-frame rearrangements, and the results were checked against IGoR. In a later analysis, TCR-TCR, TCR-HLA and TCR-CMV co-occurrence was scored with hypergeometric tests, and a repertoire-size bias correction was applied to TCR pairs. To estimate false discovery rates, a later analysis permuted the HLA or CMV assignments 20 times. A later analysis grouped co-occurring TCRs with DBSCAN, adding TCRdist sequence similarity when clustering within HLA-allele-positive subsets. Repertoires with fewer than 30,000 or more than 120,000 public chains, plus five repertoires with anomalous nucleotide sharing, were excluded from co-occurrence clustering. Here the immuneACCESS table is served through TCRdb, limited to in-frame sequences with V and J called. Missing clones are a known gap in these copies; in checked studies unresolved V genes cover under half, and the rest lacks a known reason. V and J calls and clone size come straight from that table; D and trimming were deduced from the DNA. The sample table contains roughly 100,000 clones; only one count was recorded for around three quarters of them. The ten largest clones take up around 4.4% of the sample.

The cohort comprised fewer than 700 healthy bone marrow donors. Cohort members were all nominally healthy when sampled, although unrecorded immune exposures were likely present. The donor was CMV seronegative and was included in the group of about 400 seronegative cohort members. Each donor provided a peripheral blood sample, and peripheral blood mononuclear cells were used for TCR beta sequencing. Genomic DNA was extracted from the blood cell samples with the Qiagen DNeasy Blood Extraction Kit. Material: PBMCs. This clonotype originated in a middle-aged man in good health and CMV-seronegative. Rearrangement joined TRBV7-2 to TRBJ2-3; the D gene is possibly TRBD1, with 6 bases matching. DNA sequence: TGTGCCAGCAGCTTCAACAGGGCGAGTACAGATACGCAGTATTTT. Its product reads: CASSFNRASTDTQYF.